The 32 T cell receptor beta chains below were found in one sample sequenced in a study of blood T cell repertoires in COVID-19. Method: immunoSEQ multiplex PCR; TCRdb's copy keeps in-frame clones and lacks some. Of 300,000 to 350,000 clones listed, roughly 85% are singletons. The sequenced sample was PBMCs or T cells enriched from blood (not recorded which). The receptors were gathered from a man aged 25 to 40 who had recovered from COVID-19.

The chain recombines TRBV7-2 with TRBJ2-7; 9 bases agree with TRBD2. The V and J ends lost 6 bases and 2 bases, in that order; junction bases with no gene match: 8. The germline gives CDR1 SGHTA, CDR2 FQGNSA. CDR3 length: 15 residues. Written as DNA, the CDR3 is TGTGCCAGCAGTTCAGTAGCGGGGGTTGCCTACGAGCAGTACTTC. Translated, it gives CASSSVAGVAYEQYF.

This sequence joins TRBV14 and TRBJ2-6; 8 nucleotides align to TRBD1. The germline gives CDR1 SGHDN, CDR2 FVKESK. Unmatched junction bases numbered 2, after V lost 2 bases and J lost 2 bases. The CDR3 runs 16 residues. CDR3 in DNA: TGTGCCAGCAGCCAAAACAGGGGGACTGGGGCCAACGTCCTGACTTTC. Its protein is CASSQNRGTGANVLTF.

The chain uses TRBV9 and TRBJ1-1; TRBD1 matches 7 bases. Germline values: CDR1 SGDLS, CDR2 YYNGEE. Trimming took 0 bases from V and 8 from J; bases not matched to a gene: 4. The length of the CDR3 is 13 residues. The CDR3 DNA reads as TGTGCCAGCAGCGTAGAACCCAGGGGGGAAGCTTTCTTT. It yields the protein CASSVEPRGEAFF.

CDR3 residues: CASSRSGGAYNEQFF. CDR3 in DNA: TGTGCCAGCAGCCGTAGCGGGGGGGCGTACAATGAGCAGTTCTTC. The chain uses TRBV7-9 and TRBJ2-1, with 11 bases that match TRBD2. The CDR3 sequence is 15 residues long. Unmatched junction bases numbered 4, after V lost 5 bases and J lost 4 bases. CDR1 and CDR2 from the germline V gene are SEHNR and FQNEAQ (reference sequence). Combining the CDR3 with reference TRBV7-9 and TRBJ2-1 gives the whole variable domain DTGVSQNPRHKITKRGQNVTFRCDPISEHNRLYWYRQTLGQGPEFLTYFQNEAQLEKSRLLSDRFSAERPKGSFSTLEIQRTEQGDSAMYLCASSRSGGAYNEQFFGPGTRLTVL.

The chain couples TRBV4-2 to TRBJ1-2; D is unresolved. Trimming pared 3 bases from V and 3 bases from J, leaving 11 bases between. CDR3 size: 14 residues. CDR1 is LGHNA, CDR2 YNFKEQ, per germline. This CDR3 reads CASSQERRDYGYTF. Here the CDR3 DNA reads TGTGCCAGCAGCCAGGAGAGACGGGACTATGGCTACACCTTC.

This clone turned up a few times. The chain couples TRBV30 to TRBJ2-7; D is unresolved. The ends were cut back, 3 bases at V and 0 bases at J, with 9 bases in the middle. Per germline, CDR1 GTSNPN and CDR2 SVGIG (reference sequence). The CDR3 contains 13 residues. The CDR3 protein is CAWSPDSSYEQYF. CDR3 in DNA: TGTGCCTGGAGCCCCGACTCCTCCTACGAGCAGTACTTC.

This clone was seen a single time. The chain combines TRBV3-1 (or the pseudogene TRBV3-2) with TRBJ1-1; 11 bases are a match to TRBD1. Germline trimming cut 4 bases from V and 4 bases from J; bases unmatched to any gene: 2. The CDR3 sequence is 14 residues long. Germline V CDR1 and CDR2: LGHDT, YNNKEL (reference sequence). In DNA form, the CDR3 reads TGTGCCAGCAGCCCCGGGACAGGGGGCACTGAAGCTTTCTTT. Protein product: CASSPGTGGTEAFF.

As DNA, the CDR3 is TGCGCCAGCAGCTTGGCACCCGGTGGAGATCAGCCCCAGCATTTT. Residues: CASSLAPGGDQPQHF. V usage is TRBV5-1 and J usage is TRBJ1-5; D gene ambiguous. CDR1 and CDR2 from the germline V gene are SGHRS and YFSETQ. This CDR3 comprises 15 residues. V dropped 0 bases and J dropped 5 bases, with 12 bases sitting between them.

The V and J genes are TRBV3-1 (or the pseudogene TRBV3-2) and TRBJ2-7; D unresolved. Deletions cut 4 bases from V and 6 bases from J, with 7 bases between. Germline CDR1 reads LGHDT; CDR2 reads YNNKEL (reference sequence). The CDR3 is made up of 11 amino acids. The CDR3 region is CASSPATEQYF. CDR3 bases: TGTGCCAGCAGCCCCGCTACCGAGCAGTACTTC.

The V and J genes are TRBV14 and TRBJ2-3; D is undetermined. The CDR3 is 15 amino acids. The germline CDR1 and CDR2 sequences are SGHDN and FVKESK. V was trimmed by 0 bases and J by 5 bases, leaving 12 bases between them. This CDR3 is CASSQDLRLKDTQYF. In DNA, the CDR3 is TGTGCCAGCAGCCAAGATCTCCGACTCAAAGATACGCAGTATTTT.

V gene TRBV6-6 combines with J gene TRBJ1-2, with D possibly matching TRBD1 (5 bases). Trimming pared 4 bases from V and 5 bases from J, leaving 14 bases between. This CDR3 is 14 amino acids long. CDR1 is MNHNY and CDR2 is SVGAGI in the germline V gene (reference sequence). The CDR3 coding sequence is TGTGCCAGCAGTTTCGATCCAGGGATTTATGGCTACACCTTC. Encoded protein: CASSFDPGIYGYTF.

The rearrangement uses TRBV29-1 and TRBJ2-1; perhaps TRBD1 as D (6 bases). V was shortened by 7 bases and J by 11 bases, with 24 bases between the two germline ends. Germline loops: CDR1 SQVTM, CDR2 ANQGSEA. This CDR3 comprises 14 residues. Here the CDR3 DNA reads TGCAGCGCTCATACAGGGCCCCTCCCAGATCAGCAGTTCTTC. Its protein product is CSAHTGPLPDQQFF.

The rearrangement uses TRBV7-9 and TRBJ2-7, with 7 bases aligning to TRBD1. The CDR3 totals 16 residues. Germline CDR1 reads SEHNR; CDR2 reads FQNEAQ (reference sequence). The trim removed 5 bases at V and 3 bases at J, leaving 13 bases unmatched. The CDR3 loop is CASSQLPGQLFYEQYF. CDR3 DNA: TGTGCCAGCAGCCAATTACCGGGACAGCTTTTCTACGAGCAGTACTTC.

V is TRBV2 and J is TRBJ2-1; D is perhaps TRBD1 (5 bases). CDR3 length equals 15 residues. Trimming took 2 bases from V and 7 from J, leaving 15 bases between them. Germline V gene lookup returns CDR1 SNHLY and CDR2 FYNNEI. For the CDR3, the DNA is TGTGCCAGCAGTGAATGGGCAGGGAAAGGTAATGAGCAGTTCTTC. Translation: CASSEWAGKGNEQFF.

The CDR3 DNA reads as TGTGCCAGCAGCCACCGGGACACTTACACTGAAGCTTTCTTT. It is translated as CASSHRDTYTEAFF. V usage is TRBV4-2 and J usage is TRBJ1-1; a possible D gene is TRBD1 (6 bases). V was trimmed by 3 bases and J by 3 bases, leaving 11 bases between them. This CDR3 comprises 14 residues. In germline, CDR1 is LGHNA, CDR2 YNFKEQ.

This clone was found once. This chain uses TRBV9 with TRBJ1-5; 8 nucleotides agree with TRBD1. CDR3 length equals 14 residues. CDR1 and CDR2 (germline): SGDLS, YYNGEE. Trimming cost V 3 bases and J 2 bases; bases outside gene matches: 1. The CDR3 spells CASSATGGNQPQHF. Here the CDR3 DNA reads TGTGCCAGCAGCGCGACAGGGGGCAATCAGCCCCAGCATTTT.

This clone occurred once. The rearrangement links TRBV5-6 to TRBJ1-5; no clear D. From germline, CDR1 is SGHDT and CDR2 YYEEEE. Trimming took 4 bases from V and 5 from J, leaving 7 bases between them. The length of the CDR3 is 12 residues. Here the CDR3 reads CASSVRDQPQHF. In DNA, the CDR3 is TGTGCCAGCAGCGTACGAGATCAGCCCCAGCATTTT.

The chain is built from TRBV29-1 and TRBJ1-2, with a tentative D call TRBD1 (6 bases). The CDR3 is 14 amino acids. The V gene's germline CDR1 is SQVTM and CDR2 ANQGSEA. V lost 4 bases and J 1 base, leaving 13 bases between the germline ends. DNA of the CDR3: TGCAGCGTTGGATCCCAGGGGTTTAACTATGGCTACACCTTC. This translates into CSVGSQGFNYGYTF.

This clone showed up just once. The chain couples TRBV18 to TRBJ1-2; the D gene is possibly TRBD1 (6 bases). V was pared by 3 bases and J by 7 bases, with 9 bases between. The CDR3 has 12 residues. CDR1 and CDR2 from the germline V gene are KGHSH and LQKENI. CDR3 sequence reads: CASSPDSRGYTF. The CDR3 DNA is TGTGCCAGCTCACCGGACAGCCGTGGCTACACCTTC.

The CDR3 DNA is TGTGCCAGCAGAACAGCCTATGGCTACACCTTC. Translated, it gives CASRTAYGYTF. The chain joins TRBV12-3 or TRBV12-4 to TRBJ1-2; D unclear. Deletions cut 6 bases from V and 4 bases from J, with 6 bases between. The length of the CDR3 is 11 residues.

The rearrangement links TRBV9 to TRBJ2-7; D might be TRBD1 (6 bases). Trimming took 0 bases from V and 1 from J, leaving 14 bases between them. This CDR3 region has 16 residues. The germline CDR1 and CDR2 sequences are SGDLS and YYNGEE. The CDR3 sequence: CASSVGGRGASYEQYF. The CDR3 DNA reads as TGTGCCAGCAGCGTAGGGGGCAGGGGCGCTTCCTACGAGCAGTACTTC.

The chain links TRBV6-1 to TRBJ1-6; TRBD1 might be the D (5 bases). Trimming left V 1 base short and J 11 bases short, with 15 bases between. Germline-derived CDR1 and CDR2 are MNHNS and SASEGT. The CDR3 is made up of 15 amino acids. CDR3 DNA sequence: TGTGCCAGCAGTGAAGAGTGGGGCGCTAACACACCCCTCCACTTT. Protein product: CASSEEWGANTPLHF.

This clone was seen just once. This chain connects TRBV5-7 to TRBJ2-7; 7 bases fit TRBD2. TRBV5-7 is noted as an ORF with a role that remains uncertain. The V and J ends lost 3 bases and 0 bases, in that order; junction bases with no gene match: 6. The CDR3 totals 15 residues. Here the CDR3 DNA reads TGTGCCAGCAGCTGGGAGGGTGGTTACTCCTACGAGCAGTACTTC. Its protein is CASSWEGGYSYEQYF.

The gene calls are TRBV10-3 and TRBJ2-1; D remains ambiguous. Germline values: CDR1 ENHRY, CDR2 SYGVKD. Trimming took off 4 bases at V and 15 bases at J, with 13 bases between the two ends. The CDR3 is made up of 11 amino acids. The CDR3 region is CAISGSGEWFF. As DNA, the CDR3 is TGTGCCATCAGTGGGTCCGGAGAGTGGTTCTTC.

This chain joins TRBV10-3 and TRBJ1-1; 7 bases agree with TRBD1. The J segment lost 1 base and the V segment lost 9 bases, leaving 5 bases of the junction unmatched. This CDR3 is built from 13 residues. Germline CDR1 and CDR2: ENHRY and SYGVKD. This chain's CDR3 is CAISGTENTEAFF. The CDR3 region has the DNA TGTGCCATATCCGGGACAGAGAACACTGAAGCTTTCTTT.

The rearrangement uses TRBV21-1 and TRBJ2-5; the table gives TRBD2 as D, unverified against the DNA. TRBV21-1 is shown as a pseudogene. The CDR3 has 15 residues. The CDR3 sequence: CASSKVPGGVETQYF. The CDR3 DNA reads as TGTGCCAGCAGCAAAGTCCCGGGGGGCGTAGAGACCCAGTACTTC.

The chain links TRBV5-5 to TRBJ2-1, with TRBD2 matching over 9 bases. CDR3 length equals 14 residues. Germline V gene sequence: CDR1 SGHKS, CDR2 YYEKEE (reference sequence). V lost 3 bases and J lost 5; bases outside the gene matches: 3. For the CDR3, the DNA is TGTGCCAGCAGCTCTAGCGGGGACCACAATGAGCAGTTCTTC. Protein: CASSSSGDHNEQFF.

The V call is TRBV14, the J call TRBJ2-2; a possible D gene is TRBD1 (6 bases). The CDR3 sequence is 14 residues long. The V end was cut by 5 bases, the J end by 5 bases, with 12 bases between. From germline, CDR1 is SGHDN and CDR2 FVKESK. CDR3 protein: CASSVQGWTGELFF. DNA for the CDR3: TGTGCCAGCAGCGTACAGGGTTGGACCGGGGAGCTGTTTTTT.

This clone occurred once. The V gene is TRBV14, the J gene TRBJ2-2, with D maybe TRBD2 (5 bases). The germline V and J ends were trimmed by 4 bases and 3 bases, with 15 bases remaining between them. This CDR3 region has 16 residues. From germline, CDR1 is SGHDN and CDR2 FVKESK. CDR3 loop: CASSLLRASDTGELFF. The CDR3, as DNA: TGTGCCAGCAGCCTACTGCGGGCCAGCGACACCGGGGAGCTGTTTTTT.

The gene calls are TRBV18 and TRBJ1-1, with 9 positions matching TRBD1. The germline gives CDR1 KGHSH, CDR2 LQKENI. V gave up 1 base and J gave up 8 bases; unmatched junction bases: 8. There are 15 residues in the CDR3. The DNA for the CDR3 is TGTGCCAGCTCACCACAGGGACAGGGCATTGGGGAAGCTTTCTTT. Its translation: CASSPQGQGIGEAFF.

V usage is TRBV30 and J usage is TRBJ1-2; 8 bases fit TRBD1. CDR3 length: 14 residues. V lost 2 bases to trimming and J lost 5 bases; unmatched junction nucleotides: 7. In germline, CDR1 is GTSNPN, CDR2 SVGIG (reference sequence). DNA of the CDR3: TGTGCCTGGAGTCCCGGACAGGGTGGGTATGGCTACACCTTC. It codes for CAWSPGQGGYGYTF.

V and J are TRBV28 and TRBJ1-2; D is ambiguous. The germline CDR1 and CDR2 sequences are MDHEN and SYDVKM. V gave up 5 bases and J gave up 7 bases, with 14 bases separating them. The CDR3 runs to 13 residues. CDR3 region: CASSVEARGGYTF. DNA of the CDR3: TGTGCCAGCAGTGTAGAAGCTCGAGGTGGCTACACCTTC.